Listed below are T cell receptor beta chains from one sample, sequenced in a study of CD8 T cells in Susac syndrome. TCRdb re-called the immunoSEQ multiplex PCR reads with MiXCR, one entry per CDR3 protein. This sample has about 80,000 distinct CDR3 sequences, with more than 85% found just once. The source material was CD4+ T cells from PBMCs. These receptors were obtained from a human donor with Susac syndrome. CDR3s include the opening cysteine and the closing phenylalanine or tryptophan. Part of the rows lack a size; the others show once, few, many or a class for expanded clones.

clone_size	v_call	j_call	cdr3_aa
NA	TRBV28	TRBJ2-7	CASSFRPLEQYF
NA	TRBV9	TRBJ2-2	CASSAIAGGRTGELFF
NA	TRBV20-1	TRBJ2-1	CSGSKGGNEQFF
NA	TRBV19	TRBJ2-6	CASTDRSSSGANVLTF
NA	TRBV24-1	TRBJ2-5	CATSDPGQETQYF
NA	TRBV5-1	TRBJ2-1	CASSLELGSYNEQFF
NA	TRBV12-3/TRBV12-4	TRBJ2-6	CASSLSSGRSGANVLTF
NA	TRBV6-5	TRBJ2-5	CASSYSRLAGGIQETQYF
NA	TRBV7-8	TRBJ2-3	CASSILRQGKGTDTQYF
NA	TRBV5-1	TRBJ1-1	CASSLVGENTEAFF
once	TRBV7-2	TRBJ2-3	CASSSNLAGTTDTQYF